These T cell receptor beta chains were read from a single sample in a study of T cell responses to AZD1222 COVID-19 vaccine. TCRdb keeps only in-frame clones here, not all; method: immunoSEQ multiplex PCR. The table records approximately 74,000 clones, nearly 90% of them present only once. Source: peripheral blood, taken 28 days after the second AZD1222 dose. The receptors stem from an adult who received the AZD1222 COVID-19 vaccine. CDR3s include the opening cysteine and the closing phenylalanine or tryptophan. A D gene is named only where the DNA matches it firmly. Clone size is given for some rows only: seen once, a few or many times, or a class if the clone is expanded.

few | NA | TRBJ2-6 | 17 | TRBV5-1 | CASSLVGRVSGANVLTF | TGCGCCAGCAGCTTGGTGGGACGCGTCTCTGGGGCCAACGTCCTGACTTTC
NA | TRBD1 | TRBJ1-5 | 15 | TRBV19 | CASSPPQGGGQPQHF | TGTGCCAGTAGCCCACCCCAAGGGGGCGGTCAGCCCCAGCATTTT
NA | TRBD1 | TRBJ1-1 | 13 | TRBV19 | CASSSHRGTEAFF | TGTGCCAGTAGTTCGCACAGGGGGACTGAAGCTTTCTTT
NA | NA | TRBJ1-3 | 16 | TRBV7-8 | CASSPTDLSSGNTIYF | TGTGCCAGCAGCCCTACGGATTTGAGCTCTGGAAACACCATATATTTT
NA | NA | TRBJ2-3 | 13 | TRBV2 | CASTRDSTDTQYF | TGTGCCAGCACTAGGGACAGCACAGATACGCAGTATTTT
NA | NA | TRBJ1-4 | 15 | TRBV28 | CASSPVSLGLGKLFF | TGTGCCAGCAGCCCCGTTTCGCTAGGTCTCGGAAAACTGTTTTTT
NA | TRBD1 | TRBJ1-2 | 16 | TRBV5-6 | CASSRPGQGAGFGYTF | TGTGCCAGCAGCCGACCGGGACAGGGAGCGGGGTTTGGCTACACCTTC
NA | TRBD2 | TRBJ2-1 | 15 | TRBV5-6 | CASSPGLEVINEQFF | TGTGCCAGCAGCCCGGGACTAGAGGTTATTAATGAGCAGTTCTTC
NA | NA | TRBJ2-1 | 14 | TRBV6-5 | CASSYSSRYNEQFF | TGTGCCAGCAGTTACAGTTCCCGTTACAATGAGCAGTTCTTC
NA | TRBD1 | TRBJ2-7 | 13 | TRBV12-3/TRBV12-4 | CASSIGTGGEQYF | TGTGCCAGCAGTATTGGGACAGGTGGCGAGCAGTACTTC
few | NA | TRBJ1-5 | 15 | TRBV3-1/TRBV3-2 | CASSQEAAASWPQHF | TGTGCCAGCAGCCAAGAGGCGGCGGCCTCGTGGCCCCAGCATTTT
NA | NA | TRBJ1-1 | 15 | TRBV2 | CASSSSTVGATEAFF | TGTGCCAGCAGTTCCTCTACCGTAGGTGCCACTGAAGCTTTCTTT
NA | NA | TRBJ1-6 | 14 | TRBV19 | CASSGTLRWSPLHF | TGTGCCAGTAGTGGGACCCTCCGGTGGTCACCCCTCCACTTT
NA | NA | TRBJ2-3 | 11 | TRBV3-1/TRBV3-2 | CASRKTDTQYF | TGTGCCAGCAGAAAAACAGATACGCAGTATTTT
NA | TRBD2 | TRBJ2-1 | 16 | TRBV10-3 | CATAGPRLAGGNEQFF | TGTGCCACCGCGGGACCGAGACTAGCGGGAGGAAATGAGCAGTTCTTC
NA | TRBD1 | TRBJ1-1 | 15 | TRBV27 | CASSSAGGVKTEAFF | TGTGCCAGCAGTTCAGCAGGGGGTGTAAAGACTGAAGCTTTCTTT
NA | NA | TRBJ1-1 | 14 | TRBV18 | CASSRDRQNTEAFF | TGTGCCAGCTCTCGTGACAGGCAGAACACTGAAGCTTTCTTT
NA | NA | TRBJ1-5 | 13 | TRBV5-6 | CASSPGGNQPQHF | TGTGCCAGCAGCCCGGGAGGCAATCAGCCCCAGCATTTT
once | TRBD1 | TRBJ2-5 | 16 | TRBV3-1/TRBV3-2 | CASSQVPGTVQETQYF | TGTGCCAGCAGCCAAGTGCCTGGGACAGTTCAAGAGACCCAGTACTTC
NA | TRBD1 | TRBJ1-2 | 14 | TRBV2 | CASPVPRQGYGYTF | TGTGCCAGCCCCGTCCCGAGACAGGGGTATGGCTACACCTTC
once | TRBD1 | TRBJ2-4 | 16 | TRBV2 | CASSEDRALAKNIQYF | TGTGCCAGCAGTGAGGACAGGGCCCTAGCCAAAAACATTCAGTACTTC
NA | NA | TRBJ2-7 | 16 | TRBV28 | CASSFWPRDRRYEQYF | TGTGCCAGCAGTTTTTGGCCCCGGGACCGCCGCTACGAGCAGTACTTC
NA | NA | TRBJ1-1 | 13 | TRBV29-1 | CSVDPRSITEAFF | TGCAGCGTTGACCCTCGGAGTATCACTGAAGCTTTCTTT
few | NA | TRBJ2-1 | 15 | TRBV5-4 | CASSLDRSGANEQFF | TGTGCCAGCAGCTTGGATCGGTCGGGGGCCAATGAGCAGTTCTTC
NA | NA | TRBJ1-5 | 12 | TRBV19 | CASTHLNQPQHF | TGTGCCAGTACACATCTTAATCAGCCCCAGCATTTT
NA | NA | TRBJ1-2 | 16 | TRBV14 | CASSQGRVDWNYGYTF | TGTGCCAGCAGCCAAGGACGAGTGGACTGGAACTATGGCTACACCTTC